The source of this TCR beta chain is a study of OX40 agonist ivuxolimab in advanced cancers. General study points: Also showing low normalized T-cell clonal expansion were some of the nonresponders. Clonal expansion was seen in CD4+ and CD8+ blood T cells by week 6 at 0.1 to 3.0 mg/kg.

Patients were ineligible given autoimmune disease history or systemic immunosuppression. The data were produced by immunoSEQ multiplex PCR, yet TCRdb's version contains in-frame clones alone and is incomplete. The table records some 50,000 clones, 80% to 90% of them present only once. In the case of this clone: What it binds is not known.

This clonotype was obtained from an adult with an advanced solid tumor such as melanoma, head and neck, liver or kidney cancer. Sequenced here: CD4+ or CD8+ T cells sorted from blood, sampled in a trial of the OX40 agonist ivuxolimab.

CDR3 DNA: TGCGCCAGCAGCCAAGCTCTCTGGGGTCCTTCTCGCTCTGGGGCCAACGTCCTGACTTTC. It translates to CASSQALWGPSRSGANVLTF. The chain recombines TRBV4-1 with TRBJ2-6, with D unresolved. The V end lost 1 base, the J end lost 0 bases, and 19 bases lay between the germline ends. This CDR3 contains 20 residues. Germline V CDR1 and CDR2: MGHRA, YSYEKL.